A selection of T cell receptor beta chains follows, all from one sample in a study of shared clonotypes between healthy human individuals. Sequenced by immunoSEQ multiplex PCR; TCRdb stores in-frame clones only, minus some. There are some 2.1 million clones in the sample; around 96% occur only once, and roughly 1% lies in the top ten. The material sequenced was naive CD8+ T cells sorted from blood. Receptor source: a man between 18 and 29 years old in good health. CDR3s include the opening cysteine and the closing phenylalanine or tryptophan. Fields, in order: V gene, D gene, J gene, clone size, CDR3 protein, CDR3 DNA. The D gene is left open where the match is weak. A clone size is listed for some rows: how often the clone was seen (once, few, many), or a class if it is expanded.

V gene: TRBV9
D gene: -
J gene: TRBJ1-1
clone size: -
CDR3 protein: CASSVATTEAFF
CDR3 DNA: TGTGCCAGCAGCGTAGCGACCACTGAAGCTTTCTTT

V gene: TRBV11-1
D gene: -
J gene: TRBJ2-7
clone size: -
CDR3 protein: CASSSTESSYEQYF
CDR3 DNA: TGTGCCAGCAGCTCGACAGAGAGCTCCTACGAGCAGTACTTC

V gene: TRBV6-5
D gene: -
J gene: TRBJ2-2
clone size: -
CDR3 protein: CASLGGSGTGELFF
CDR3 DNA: TGTGCCAGCCTGGGGGGCAGCGGCACCGGGGAGCTGTTTTTT

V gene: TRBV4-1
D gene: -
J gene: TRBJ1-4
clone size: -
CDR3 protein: CASSRRRAEKLFF
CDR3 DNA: TGCGCCAGCAGCCGACGGAGAGCCGAAAAACTGTTTTTT

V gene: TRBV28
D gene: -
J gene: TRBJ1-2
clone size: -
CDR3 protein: CASSLIDSWANYGYTF
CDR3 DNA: TGTGCCAGCAGTTTAATCGACAGCTGGGCTAACTATGGCTACACCTTC

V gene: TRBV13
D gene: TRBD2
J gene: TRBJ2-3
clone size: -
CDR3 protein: CASSLDFSGYRTDTQYF
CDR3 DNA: TGTGCCAGCAGCTTAGATTTTAGCGGGTACCGCACAGATACGCAGTATTTT

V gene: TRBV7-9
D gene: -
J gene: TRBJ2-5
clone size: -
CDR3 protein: CASSTPASVETQYF
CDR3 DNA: TGTGCCAGCAGCACACCCGCCAGCGTAGAGACCCAGTACTTC

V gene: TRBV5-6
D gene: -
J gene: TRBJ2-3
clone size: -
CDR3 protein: CASSSGAKYTDTQYF
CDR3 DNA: TGTGCCAGCAGCTCCGGAGCGAAGTACACAGATACGCAGTATTTT

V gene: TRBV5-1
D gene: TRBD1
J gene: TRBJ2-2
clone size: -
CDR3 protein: CASSEDDWTGTPGELFF
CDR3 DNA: TGCGCCAGCAGCGAAGATGATTGGACAGGAACCCCCGGGGAGCTGTTTTTT

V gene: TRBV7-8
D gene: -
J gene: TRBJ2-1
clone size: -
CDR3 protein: CASSLGGTVNEQFF
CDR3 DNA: TGTGCCAGCAGCTTAGGAGGGACCGTTAATGAGCAGTTCTTC

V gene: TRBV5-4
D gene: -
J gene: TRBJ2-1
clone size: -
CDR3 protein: CASSAASSYNEQFF
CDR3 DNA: TGTGCCAGCAGCGCGGCAAGCTCCTACAATGAGCAGTTCTTC

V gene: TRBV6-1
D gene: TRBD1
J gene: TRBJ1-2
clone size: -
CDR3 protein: CASRTTGAYGYTF
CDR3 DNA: TGTGCCAGCAGGACAACAGGGGCCTATGGCTACACCTTC

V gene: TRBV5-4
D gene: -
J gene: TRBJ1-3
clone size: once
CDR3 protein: CASSFGSTSGNTIYF
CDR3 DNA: TGTGCCAGCAGCTTCGGCAGCACGTCGGGAAACACCATATATTTT